Below are 12 T cell receptor beta chains sequenced from a single sample in a study of blood T cells in healthy people across ages. Then a second PCR, running roughly 7 to 11 cycles, was carried out with a sample-barcoded 5' primer and a J-beta primer mix. TCRdb fed the 5' RACE reads into MiXCR, producing one record per CDR3 protein. The sample lists hundreds of thousands of distinct CDR3 sequences, about 32% occurring once. Sequencing was carried out using blood. The receptor source for this set is a woman of 80 years or more in good health.

In its sample, this clonotype was seen many times. V usage is TRBV7-9 and J usage is TRBJ2-7, with TRBD1 as a possible D gene (6 bases). Germline CDR1 and CDR2: SEHNR and FQNEAQ (reference sequence). The V end was cut by 5 bases, the J end by 1 base, with 12 bases between. The CDR3 length is 14 residues. CDR3 region: CASSRSGVSYEQYF. The CDR3 DNA follows: TGTGCCAGCAGCCGATCAGGGGTATCCTACGAGCAGTACTTC.

This clonotype was observed many times. This chain joins TRBV21-1 and TRBJ2-1. TRBV21-1 is marked as a pseudogene. CDR3 length: 16 residues. CDR3 bases: TGTGCCAGCAGCAGCACACAGGGAGATACCTACAATGAGCAGTTCTTC. The encoded protein is CASSSTQGDTYNEQFF.

This clonotype was found a few times. A junction end diverges from the germline sequence, so it may reflect a read error. The rearrangement uses TRBV30 and TRBJ1-5; no firm D call. The CDR3 covers 14 residues. Germline lookup yields CDR1 GTSNPN and CDR2 SVGIG (reference sequence). CDR3 amino acids: CAWSQSYSNRPQHF. CDR3 coding DNA: TGTGCCTGGAGCCAGTCGTATAGCAATCGGCCCCAGCATTTT.

In the case of this clonotype: A much bigger clone sits one base away, suggesting this may be a read error. The chain uses TRBV20-1 and TRBJ2-1; 7 bases agree with TRBD2. V dropped 0 bases and J dropped 2; count of bases not matched to a gene: 7. The CDR3 totals 16 residues. CDR1 and CDR2 from the germline V gene are DFQATT and SNEGSKA (reference sequence). The CDR3 sequence: CSARDPRAGTYNEQFF. The CDR3 nucleotides are TGCAGTGCTAGAGATCCACGAGCGGGGACCTACAATGAGCAGTTCTTC.

V and J are TRBV28 and TRBJ2-7; D perhaps matches TRBD2 (7 bases). V dropped 7 bases and J dropped 0 bases, with 16 bases sitting between them. This CDR3 spans 15 amino acids. Germline-derived CDR1 and CDR2 are MDHEN and SYDVKM. The CDR3 loop is CASTLGGGNSYEQYF. CDR3 sequence (DNA): TGTGCCAGCACCCTGGGCGGGGGCAACTCCTACGAGCAGTACTTC.

In this sample, this clonotype turned up once. The chain joins TRBV28 to TRBJ2-1; D perhaps matches TRBD1 (5 bases). Trimming stripped 11 bases from V and 2 bases from J, with 13 bases between. Germline-derived CDR1 and CDR2 are MDHEN and SYDVKM. CDR3 length: 13 amino acids. The CDR3 sequence: CASDTTPYNEQFF. CDR3 sequence (DNA): TGTGCCTCGGACACGACTCCCTACAATGAGCAGTTCTTC.

This chain connects TRBV6-2 or TRBV6-3 to TRBJ2-2; D is unclear. V lost 6 bases and J 4 bases, leaving 18 bases between the germline ends. Germline V lookup: CDR1 MNHEY, CDR2 SVGEGT. CDR3 length: 16 amino acids. As DNA, the CDR3 is TGTGCCAGCAGCTTAATCCCGAGACTTTCCACCGGGGAGCTGTTTTTT. Amino acid sequence: CASSLIPRLSTGELFF.

This clonotype was counted at least ten times. V gene TRBV27 combines with J gene TRBJ2-7, with D possibly matching TRBD1 (5 bases). The CDR3 totals 13 residues. Trimming stripped 3 bases from V and 7 bases from J, with 13 bases between. The V gene's germline CDR1 is MNHEY and CDR2 SMNVEV (reference sequence). The DNA of the CDR3 is TGTGCCAGCAGTTTGCAGGGCTCGAGGGAGCAGTACTTC. Residues: CASSLQGSREQYF.

Of note for this clonotype: A much larger clone lies one base from this, so it may be a read error. This chain links TRBV19 with TRBJ2-7, with D perhaps matching TRBD1 (6 bases). The CDR3 runs to 15 residues. The V gene's germline CDR1 is LNHDA and CDR2 SQIVND (reference sequence). V was shortened by 1 base and J by 2 bases, with 12 bases between the two germline ends. In DNA, the CDR3 is TGTGCCAGTAGTATAGGGGGCAGGGGAACCTACGAGCAGTACTTC. Translated: CASSIGGRGTYEQYF.

Turning to this clonotype: A much bigger clone sits one base away, suggesting this may be a read error. Written as DNA, the CDR3 is TGCAGTGCTAGAGATGTTAGGGGGTACCGAGAGACCCAGTACTTC. Amino acids: CSARDVRGYRETQYF. The gene calls are TRBV20-1 and TRBJ2-5; D may be TRBD1 (6 bases). CDR3 size: 15 residues. Germline V gene lookup returns CDR1 DFQATT and CDR2 SNEGSKA (reference sequence). With 0 bases removed from V and 4 bases from J, the gap between germline ends came to 15 bases.

This clonotype was counted at least ten times. V gene TRBV7-9 combines with J gene TRBJ2-4, with D tentatively TRBD1 or TRBD2 (6 bases each). Germline-derived CDR1 and CDR2 are SEHNR and FQNEAQ (reference sequence). V dropped 5 bases and J dropped 0 bases, with 17 bases sitting between them. The CDR3 runs to 17 residues. The CDR3 coding sequence is TGTGCCAGCAGCCCCGGGGGACATCTAGTAGCCAAAAACATTCAGTACTTC. Translated: CASSPGGHLVAKNIQYF.

This clonotype appeared many times. The V call is TRBV10-3, the J call TRBJ2-1, with a weak D call TRBD1 (6 bases). V was cut by 3 bases and J by 5 bases, with 17 bases left in between. The CDR3 extends over 16 amino acids. CDR1 is ENHRY and CDR2 is SYGVKD in the germline V gene. The CDR3 coding sequence is TGTGCCATCAGTGATAGTCCGGGACAAGGGAACAATGAGCAGTTCTTC. Amino acids: CAISDSPGQGNNEQFF.